This T cell receptor beta chain appears in the sequencing data of a study of cytomegalovirus exposure and HLA in healthy donors. Both 60 Vbeta primers and 13 Jbeta primers went into the PCR. Method: immunoSEQ multiplex PCR; TCRdb's copy keeps in-frame clones and lacks some. This table has approximately 280,000 clones, around 86% appearing once. The study, taken as a whole, reports: Altogether, about 160 TCR beta chains were recorded as cytomegalovirus-associated. A missense DCLRE1C variant was associated with V- and J-gene trimming of TCR beta chains in a later analysis, and an independent cohort replicated the association.

A note on this clone: Antigen specificity is unknown.

J lost 6 bases, V lost 3 bases, and 3 bases had no gene match. The CDR3 loop spans 14 amino acids. Germline CDR1 and CDR2: SQVTM and ANQGSEA. Input material: PBMCs. This clonotype was sampled from a man aged 40-55 years in good health and CMV-seropositive. The chain is built from TRBV29-1 and TRBJ2-7; TRBD2 agrees at 15 bases. The CDR3 bases are TGCAGCGTTGAGGGACTAGCGGGAGGTGGCGAGCAGTACTTC. The encoded protein is CSVEGLAGGGEQYF.